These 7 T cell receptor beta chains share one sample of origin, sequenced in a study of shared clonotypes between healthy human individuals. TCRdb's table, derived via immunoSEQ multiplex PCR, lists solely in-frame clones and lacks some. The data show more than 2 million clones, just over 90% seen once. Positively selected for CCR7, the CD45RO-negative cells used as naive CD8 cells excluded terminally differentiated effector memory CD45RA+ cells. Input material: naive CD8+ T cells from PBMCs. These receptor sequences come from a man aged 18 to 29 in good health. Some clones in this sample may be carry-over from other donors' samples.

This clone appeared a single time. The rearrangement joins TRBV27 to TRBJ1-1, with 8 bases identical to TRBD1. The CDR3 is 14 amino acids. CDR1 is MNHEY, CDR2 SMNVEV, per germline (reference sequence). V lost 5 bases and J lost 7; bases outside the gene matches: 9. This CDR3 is CASSHTRDRREAFF. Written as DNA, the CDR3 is TGTGCCAGCAGTCACACCCGGGACAGGCGTGAAGCTTTCTTT.

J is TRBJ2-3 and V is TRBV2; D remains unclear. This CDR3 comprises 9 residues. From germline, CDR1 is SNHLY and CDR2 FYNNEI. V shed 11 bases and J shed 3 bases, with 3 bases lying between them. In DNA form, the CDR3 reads TGTGCCGATACAGATACGCAGTATTTT. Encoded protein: CADTDTQYF.

The CDR3 reads CASSPELAGEEGPHEQYF. The CDR3 DNA reads TGTGCCAGCAGCCCGGAACTAGCGGGAGAAGAGGGTCCACACGAGCAGTACTTC. This rearrangement joins TRBV9 to TRBJ2-7, with 11 positions matching TRBD2. This CDR3 comprises 18 residues. Germline V gene data show CDR1 as SGDLS and CDR2 as YYNGEE. The ends lost 4 bases at V and 5 bases at J; junction bases unmatched: 17.

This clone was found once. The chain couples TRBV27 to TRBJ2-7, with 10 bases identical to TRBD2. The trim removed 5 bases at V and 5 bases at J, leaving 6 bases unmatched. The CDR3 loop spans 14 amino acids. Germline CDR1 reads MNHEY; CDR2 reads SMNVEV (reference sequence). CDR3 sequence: CASSTGTSANEQYF. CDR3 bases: TGTGCCAGCAGTACCGGGACTAGCGCGAACGAGCAGTACTTC.

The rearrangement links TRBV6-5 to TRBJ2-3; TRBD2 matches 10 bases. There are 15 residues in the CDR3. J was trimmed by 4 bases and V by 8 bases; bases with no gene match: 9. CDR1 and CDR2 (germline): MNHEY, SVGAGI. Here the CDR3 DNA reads TGTGCCAGCCAGGCTAGCGGGAGTATAGCAGATACGCAGTATTTT. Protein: CASQASGSIADTQYF.

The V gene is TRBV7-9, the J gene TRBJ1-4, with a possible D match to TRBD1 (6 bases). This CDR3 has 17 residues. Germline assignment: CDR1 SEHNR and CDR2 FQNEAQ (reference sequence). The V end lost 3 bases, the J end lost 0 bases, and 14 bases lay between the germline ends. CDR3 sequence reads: CASSLGGRHATNEKLFF. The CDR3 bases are TGTGCCAGCAGCTTGGGGGGCAGACATGCAACTAATGAAAAACTGTTTTTT. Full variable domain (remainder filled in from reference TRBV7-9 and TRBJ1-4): DTGVSQNPRHKITKRGQNVTFRCDPISEHNRLYWYRQTLGQGPEFLTYFQNEAQLEKSRLLSDRFSAERPKGSFSTLEIQRTEQGDSAMYLCASSLGGRHATNEKLFFGSGTQLSVL.

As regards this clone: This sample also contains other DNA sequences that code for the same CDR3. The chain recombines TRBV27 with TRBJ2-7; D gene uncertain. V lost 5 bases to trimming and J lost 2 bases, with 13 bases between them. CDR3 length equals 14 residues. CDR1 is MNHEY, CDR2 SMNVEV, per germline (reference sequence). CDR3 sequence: CASSPREATYEQYF. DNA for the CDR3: TGTGCCAGCAGTCCTCGAGAGGCAACCTACGAGCAGTACTTC.